The 17 T cell receptor beta chains below were found in one sample sequenced in a study of shared clonotypes between healthy human individuals. Using immunoSEQ multiplex PCR, the repertoire was profiled, and TCRdb retains in-frame clones only, with some absent. Of under 2.5 million clones listed, around 92% are singletons. Input material: naive CD4+ T cells from PBMCs. Regarding subset: CD45RA+ positively selected. These receptors all come from a man younger than 35 in good health. Some clones in this sample may be carry-over from other donors' samples.

The chain employs TRBV7-2 and TRBJ1-1, with D perhaps matching TRBD1 (6 bases). V dropped 5 bases and J dropped 4 bases, with 14 bases sitting between them. The CDR3 runs 14 residues. The germline V gene encodes CDR1 SGHTA and CDR2 FQGNSA. CDR3 protein: CASSGQGGFTEAFF. As DNA, the CDR3 is TGTGCCAGCAGCGGGCAAGGGGGGTTCACTGAAGCTTTCTTT.

This clone has just one count. The V call is TRBV5-3, the J call TRBJ2-1, with D hard to call. TRBV5-3 is marked as an open reading frame, function uncertain. The V gene lost 0 bases and the J gene lost 1 base, with 11 bases spanning the gap. This CDR3 has 16 residues. The CDR3 reads CARSLAGRLSYNEQFF. In DNA form, the CDR3 reads TGTGCCAGAAGCTTGGCGGGCAGGCTATCCTACAATGAGCAGTTCTTC.

This clone has just a few counts. V and J are TRBV5-4 and TRBJ1-2; D gene ambiguous. CDR3 length: 15 residues. Trimming shortened V by 3 bases and J by 1 base, and 13 bases separated the two germline ends. Germline V CDR1 and CDR2: SGHNT, YYREEE (reference sequence). The CDR3 loop is CASSSPKTVNYGYTF. The CDR3 nucleotides are TGTGCCAGCAGCTCACCAAAGACGGTTAACTATGGCTACACCTTC.

The chain is built from TRBV28 and TRBJ2-3; 12 bases match TRBD2. Germline-derived CDR1 and CDR2 are MDHEN and SYDVKM. V shed 6 bases, J shed 5 bases, and the junction held 12 bases outside the gene matches. The CDR3 extends over 17 amino acids. This CDR3 reads CASSARASGRAGDTQYF. CDR3 in DNA: TGTGCCAGCAGCGCCCGGGCTAGCGGGAGGGCCGGAGATACGCAGTATTTT.

The chain employs TRBV7-2 and TRBJ1-1; no definite D call. Germline-derived CDR1 and CDR2 are SGHTA and FQGNSA. This CDR3 is 15 amino acids long. The V and J ends lost 2 bases and 5 bases respectively, with 15 bases between them. CDR3 DNA sequence: TGTGCCAGCAGCTTACCGGCCCGCCTGGTAACTGAAGCTTTCTTT. Protein: CASSLPARLVTEAFF.

Here the CDR3 DNA reads TGTGCCAGCAGTTCCACTCGCTGGACTCCCTCCTACGAGCAGTACTTC. This sequence encodes CASSSTRWTPSYEQYF. V usage is TRBV7-2 and J usage is TRBJ2-7, with a possible D match to TRBD2 (5 bases). Trimming removed 6 bases from V and 0 bases from J, with 18 bases in between. The germline CDR1 and CDR2 sequences are SGHTA and FQGNSA. The CDR3 consists of 16 residues.

The chain recombines TRBV28 with TRBJ1-2, with D maybe TRBD1 (6 bases). V lost 6 bases and J lost 4, with 15 bases in between. The CDR3 is 14 amino acids. CDR1 and CDR2 from the germline V gene are MDHEN and SYDVKM. The CDR3 sequence: CASRSSGAPYGYTF. The CDR3 coding sequence is TGTGCCAGCAGGTCCTCAGGGGCCCCCTATGGCTACACCTTC.

This rearrangement joins TRBV5-5 to TRBJ2-7; 7 positions agree with TRBD2. The CDR3 totals 16 residues. With V trimmed by 7 bases and J by 2 bases, 15 bases remained unmatched. Looked up from germline, CDR1 is SGHKS and CDR2 is YYEKEE (reference sequence). The DNA of the CDR3 is TGTGCCAGCCGGGAGATTAGAGCGGGGAACACCTACGAGCAGTACTTC. Protein product: CASREIRAGNTYEQYF.

To note about this clone: Distinct nucleotide sequences in the sample also encode this CDR3. The chain links TRBV2 to TRBJ2-7; TRBD1 aligns across 9 bases. From germline, CDR1 is SNHLY and CDR2 FYNNEI. V shed 6 bases, J shed 3 bases, and the junction held 3 bases outside the gene matches. The CDR3 sequence is 13 residues long. CDR3 sequence reads: CASSGQGRYEQYF. The CDR3 DNA reads as TGTGCCAGCAGCGGACAGGGGCGCTACGAGCAGTACTTC. The full variable domain, completed using reference TRBV2 and TRBJ2-7, is EPEVTQTPSHQVTQMGQEVILRCVPISNHLYFYWYRQILGQKVEFLVSFYNNEISEKSEIFDDQFSVERPDGSNFTLKIRSTKLEDSAMYFCASSGQGRYEQYFGPGTRLTVT.

This sequence joins TRBV27 and TRBJ2-7, with unresolved D. CDR1 is MNHEY, CDR2 SMNVEV, per germline (reference sequence). Trimming left V 6 bases short and J 1 base short, with 16 bases between. The CDR3 extends over 15 amino acids. CDR3: CASSPASIASYEQYF. Written as DNA, the CDR3 is TGTGCCAGCAGCCCGGCCAGCATCGCATCCTACGAGCAGTACTTC.

This chain connects TRBV6-5 to TRBJ2-3; D remains unclear. This CDR3 spans 15 amino acids. V lost 6 bases and J lost 2, with 15 bases in between. CDR1 is MNHEY, CDR2 SVGAGI, per germline. As DNA, the CDR3 is TGTGCCAGCAGGTACGGCGGTGGACCCACAGATACGCAGTATTTT. Its protein is CASRYGGGPTDTQYF.

The chain couples TRBV28 to TRBJ2-3; no firm D call. Germline V gene data show CDR1 as MDHEN and CDR2 as SYDVKM. The V and J ends lost 10 bases and 0 bases respectively, with 20 bases between them. CDR3 length equals 16 residues. This CDR3 reads CATSTRIKSSTDTQYF. The CDR3 DNA sequence: TGTGCCACCTCTACCCGCATCAAGTCTAGCACAGATACGCAGTATTTT.

This rearrangement joins TRBV4-1 to TRBJ1-2; no definite D call. The germline V and J ends were trimmed by 1 base and 3 bases, with 6 bases remaining between them. Germline CDR1 and CDR2: MGHRA and YSYEKL. This CDR3 has 13 amino acids. This CDR3 reads CASSQAGHYGYTF. CDR3 in DNA: TGCGCCAGCAGCCAAGCCGGACACTATGGCTACACCTTC.

This sequence joins TRBV28 and TRBJ1-4; 10 nucleotides agree with TRBD1. V dropped 8 bases and J dropped 7; count of bases not matched to a gene: 22. The CDR3 extends over 19 amino acids. Germline V lookup: CDR1 MDHEN, CDR2 SYDVKM. For the CDR3, the DNA is TGTGCCAGCCAATTTGACCGGGACAGGGGAAAATGGGTTGGTGAAAAACTGTTTTTT. This codes for CASQFDRDRGKWVGEKLFF.

As regards this clone: At the DNA level, this CDR3 is encoded by other sequences in the same sample as well. The V and J genes are TRBV6-1 and TRBJ2-7; D possibly matches TRBD1 or TRBD2 (5 bases each). Germline CDR1 is MNHNS and CDR2 is SASEGT. Trimming took off 3 bases at V and 1 base at J, with 10 bases between the two ends. The CDR3 loop spans 14 amino acids. Written as DNA, the CDR3 is TGTGCCAGCAGTGAGCAGGGAGCATCCTACGAGCAGTACTTC. This encodes CASSEQGASYEQYF.

This clone was seen a single time. The chain carries TRBV30 and TRBJ1-2; 7 nucleotides line up with TRBD1. This CDR3 is 18 amino acids long. The germline V gene encodes CDR1 GTSNPN and CDR2 SVGIG (reference sequence). Unmatched junction bases numbered 17, after V lost 0 bases and J lost 4 bases. The CDR3 DNA sequence: TGTGCCTGGAGTGTCCATCGGACAAACAGGGGAGGGGGCTATGGCTACACCTTC. Translating gives CAWSVHRTNRGGGYGYTF.

This rearrangement joins TRBV5-1 to TRBJ2-5; D could derive from TRBD1 or TRBD2 (5 bases each). The DNA end lines up better with TRBJ2-7; the J call may be wrong. The CDR3 spans 17 residues. Germline CDR1 is SGHRS and CDR2 is YFSETQ. For the CDR3, the DNA is TGCGCCAGCAGCTTGGCCTTGGGGGAGCTGGTTACCTACGAGCAGTACTTC. As protein: CASSLALGELVTYEQYF.